This note documents a single TCR beta chain sequence. Per the authors' pipeline: Amplifying reference gene primers gave estimates of nucleated cell counts. TCRdb's copy holds only in-frame clones and misses some; the assay was immunoSEQ multiplex PCR. V and J calls and clone size are given by that table; D and trimming were obtained from the DNA. The table records roughly 100,000 clones, about 90% of them present only once. The source of the sample is a study of blood T cell repertoires in COVID-19. Study overall: PBMCs, B-cell-depleted T cells, or T cells provided the cDNA or gDNA that made up the material.

After removal of 3 bases from V and 5 bases from J, the junction contained 2 bases not matched to a gene. The germline V gene has CDR1 SGHDT and CDR2 YYEEEE. The CDR3 has 13 residues. The source is a human donor in a cohort sampled during active COVID-19. Source material: peripheral blood. The J gene is TRBJ1-5, the V gene TRBV5-6; TRBD1 agrees at 7 bases. CDR3 loop: CASSYRGYQPQHF. The CDR3 nucleotides are TGTGCCAGCAGCTACAGGGGATATCAGCCCCAGCATTTT.